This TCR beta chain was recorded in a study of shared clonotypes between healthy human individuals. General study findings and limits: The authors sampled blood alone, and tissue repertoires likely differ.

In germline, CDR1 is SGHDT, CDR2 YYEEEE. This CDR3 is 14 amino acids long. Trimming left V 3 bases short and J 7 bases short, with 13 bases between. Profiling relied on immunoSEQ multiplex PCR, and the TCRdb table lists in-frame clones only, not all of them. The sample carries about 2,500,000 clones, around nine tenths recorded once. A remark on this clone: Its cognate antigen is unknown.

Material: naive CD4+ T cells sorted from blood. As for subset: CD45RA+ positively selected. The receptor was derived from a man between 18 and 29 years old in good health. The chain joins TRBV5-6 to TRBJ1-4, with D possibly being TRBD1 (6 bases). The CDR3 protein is CASSSAGVAEKLFF. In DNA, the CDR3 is TGTGCCAGCAGCTCCGCAGGGGTGGCTGAAAAACTGTTTTTT. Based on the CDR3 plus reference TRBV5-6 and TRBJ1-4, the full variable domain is DAGVTQSPTHLIKTRGQQVTLRCSPKSGHDTVSWYQQALGQGPQFIFQYYEEEERQRGNFPDRFSGHQFPNYSSELNVNALLLGDSALYLCASSSAGVAEKLFFGSGTQLSVL.